This TCR beta chain was sequenced for a study of beta chain features in type 1 diabetes. Study at large: Across every sample, 107,917,701 sorted cells were examined in total.

Expressed TCRB transcripts got sequenced, as all isolated RNA was reverse transcribed. The study sequenced naive, central memory and regulatory T cell samples to an average of about 3.5 million reads. TCRdb's copy holds only in-frame clones and misses some; the assay was immunoSEQ multiplex PCR. The table has about 930,000 clones, 15% to 20% seen once. In the case of this clone: No antigen is known for it.

Overall study findings and caveats: The VDJ junctions of type 1 diabetes patients carried fewer insertions and more deletions.

The specimen was naive CD4+ T cells from blood. The source is a woman between 18 and 29 years old in good health.

CDR3 residues: CASSPDWGDTQYF. CDR3 nucleotides: TGTGCCAGCTCACCCGACTGGGGAGATACGCAGTATTTT. This chain links TRBV18 with TRBJ2-3; the D is unclear. The CDR3 runs to 13 residues. V was shortened by 3 bases and J by 5 bases, with 9 bases between the two germline ends. Per the germline V gene, CDR1 is KGHSH and CDR2 is LQKENI.